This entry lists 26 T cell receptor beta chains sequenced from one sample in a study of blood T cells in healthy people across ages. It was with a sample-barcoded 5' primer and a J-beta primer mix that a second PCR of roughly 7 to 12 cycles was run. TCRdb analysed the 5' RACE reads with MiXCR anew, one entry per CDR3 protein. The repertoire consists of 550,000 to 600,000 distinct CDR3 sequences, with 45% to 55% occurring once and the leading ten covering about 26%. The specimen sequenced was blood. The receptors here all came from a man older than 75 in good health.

The CDR3 bases are TGCGCCAGCAGCTTGCAGGGACTAGCTGGCAATGAGCAGTTCTTC. Its translation: CASSLQGLAGNEQFF. The chain employs TRBV5-1 and TRBJ2-1; 9 positions match TRBD2. CDR3 length: 15 residues. Per the germline V gene, CDR1 is SGHRS and CDR2 is YFSETQ. With 1 base clipped from V and 6 bases from J, the junction kept 5 bases outside the gene matches. Together with reference TRBV5-1 and TRBJ2-1, the CDR3 gives the full variable domain: KAGVTQTPRYLIKTRGQQVTLSCSPISGHRSVSWYQQTPGQGLQFLFEYFSETQRNKGNFPGRFSGRQFSNSRSEMNVSTLELGDSALYLCASSLQGLAGNEQFFGPGTRLTVL.

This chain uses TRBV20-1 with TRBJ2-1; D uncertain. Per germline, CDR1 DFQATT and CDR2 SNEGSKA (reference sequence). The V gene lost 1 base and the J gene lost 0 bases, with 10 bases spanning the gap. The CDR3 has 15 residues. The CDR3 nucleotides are TGCAGTGCTAGAGCTCTCTCTTACTCCTACAATGAGCAGTTCTTC. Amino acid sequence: CSARALSYSYNEQFF.

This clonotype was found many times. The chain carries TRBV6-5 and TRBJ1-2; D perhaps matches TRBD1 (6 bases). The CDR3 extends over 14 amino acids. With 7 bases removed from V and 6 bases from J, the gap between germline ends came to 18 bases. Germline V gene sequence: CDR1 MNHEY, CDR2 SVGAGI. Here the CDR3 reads CASTSGGAENGYTF. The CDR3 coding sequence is TGTGCCAGCACCTCCGGGGGCGCAGAGAATGGCTACACCTTC.

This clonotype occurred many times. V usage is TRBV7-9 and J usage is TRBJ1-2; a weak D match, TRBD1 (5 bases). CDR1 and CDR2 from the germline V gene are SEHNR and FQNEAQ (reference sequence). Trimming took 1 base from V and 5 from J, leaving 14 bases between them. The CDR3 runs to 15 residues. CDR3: CASSLGSEGRYGYTF. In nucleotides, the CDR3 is TGTGCCAGCAGCTTAGGATCCGAGGGGAGGTATGGCTACACCTTC.

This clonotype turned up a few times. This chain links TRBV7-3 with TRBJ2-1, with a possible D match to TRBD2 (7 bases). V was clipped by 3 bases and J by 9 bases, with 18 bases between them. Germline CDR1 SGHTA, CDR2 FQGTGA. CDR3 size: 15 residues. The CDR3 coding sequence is TGTGCCAGCAGCTTTTCCGGGGGGCGGAGCGGTGAGCAGTTCTTC. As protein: CASSFSGGRSGEQFF.

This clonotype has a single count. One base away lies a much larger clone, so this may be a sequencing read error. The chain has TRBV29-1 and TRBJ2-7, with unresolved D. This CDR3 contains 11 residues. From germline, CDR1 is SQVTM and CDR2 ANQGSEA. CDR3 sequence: CSARSSYERYF. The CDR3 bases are TGCAGCGCCCGAAGCTCCTACGAGCGGTACTTC.

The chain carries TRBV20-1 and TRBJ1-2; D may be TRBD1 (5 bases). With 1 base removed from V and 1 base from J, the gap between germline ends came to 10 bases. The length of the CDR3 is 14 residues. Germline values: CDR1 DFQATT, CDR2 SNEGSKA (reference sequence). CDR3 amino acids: CSARGQGVNYGYTF. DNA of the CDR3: TGCAGTGCTAGAGGCCAAGGGGTTAACTATGGCTACACCTTC.

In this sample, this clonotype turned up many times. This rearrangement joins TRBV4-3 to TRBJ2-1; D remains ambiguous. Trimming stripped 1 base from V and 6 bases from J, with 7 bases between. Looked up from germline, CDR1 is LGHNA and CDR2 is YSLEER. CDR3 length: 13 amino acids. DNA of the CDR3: TGCGCCAGCAGCCAAGGACTTCTCAATGAGCAGTTCTTC. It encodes CASSQGLLNEQFF.

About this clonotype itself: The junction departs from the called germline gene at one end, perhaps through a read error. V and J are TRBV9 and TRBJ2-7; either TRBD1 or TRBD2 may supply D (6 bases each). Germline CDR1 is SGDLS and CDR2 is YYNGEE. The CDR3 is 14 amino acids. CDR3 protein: CASSRGGGTHERYF. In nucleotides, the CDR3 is TGTGCCAGCAGCCGAGGAGGGGGTACGCACGAGCGGTACTTC.

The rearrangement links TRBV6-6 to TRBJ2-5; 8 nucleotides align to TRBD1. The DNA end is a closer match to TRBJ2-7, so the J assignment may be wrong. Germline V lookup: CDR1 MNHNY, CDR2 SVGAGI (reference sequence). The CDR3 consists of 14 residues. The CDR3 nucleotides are TGTGCCAGCAGTTACTTACAGGGGGAATTCGAGCAGTACTTC. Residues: CASSYLQGEFEQYF.

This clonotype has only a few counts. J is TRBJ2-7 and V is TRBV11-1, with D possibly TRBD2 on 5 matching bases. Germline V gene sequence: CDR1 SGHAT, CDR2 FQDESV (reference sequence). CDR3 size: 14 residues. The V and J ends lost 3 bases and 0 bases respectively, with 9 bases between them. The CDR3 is CASSFRGSSYEQYF. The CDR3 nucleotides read TGTGCCAGCAGCTTTCGGGGTAGCTCCTACGAGCAGTACTTC.

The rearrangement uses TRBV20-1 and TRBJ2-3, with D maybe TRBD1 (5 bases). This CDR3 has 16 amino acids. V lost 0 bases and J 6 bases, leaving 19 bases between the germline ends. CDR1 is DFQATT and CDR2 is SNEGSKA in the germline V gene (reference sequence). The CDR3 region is CSARDPGQGKVDTQYF. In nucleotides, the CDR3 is TGCAGTGCTAGAGATCCAGGGCAGGGAAAGGTGGATACGCAGTATTTT.

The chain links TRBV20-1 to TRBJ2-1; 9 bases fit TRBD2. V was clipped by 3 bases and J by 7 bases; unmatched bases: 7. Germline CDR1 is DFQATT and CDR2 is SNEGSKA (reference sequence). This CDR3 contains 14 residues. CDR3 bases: TGCAGTGCTAGCTCAGGACTAGCGTCGAATGAGCAGTTCTTC. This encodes CSASSGLASNEQFF.

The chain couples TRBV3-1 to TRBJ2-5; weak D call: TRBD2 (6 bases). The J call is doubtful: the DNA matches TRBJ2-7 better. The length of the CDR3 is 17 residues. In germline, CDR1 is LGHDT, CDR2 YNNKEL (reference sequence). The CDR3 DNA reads TGTGCCAGCAGCCAACACGGGGGTATTAGTAGTTCCTACGAGCAGTACTTC. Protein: CASSQHGGISSSYEQYF.

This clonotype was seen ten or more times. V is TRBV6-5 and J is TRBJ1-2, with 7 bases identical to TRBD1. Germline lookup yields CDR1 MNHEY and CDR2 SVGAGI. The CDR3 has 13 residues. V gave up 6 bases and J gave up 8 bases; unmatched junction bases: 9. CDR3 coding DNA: TGTGCCAGCAGACCTGGACAGGCGGGCGGCTACACCTTC. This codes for CASRPGQAGGYTF.

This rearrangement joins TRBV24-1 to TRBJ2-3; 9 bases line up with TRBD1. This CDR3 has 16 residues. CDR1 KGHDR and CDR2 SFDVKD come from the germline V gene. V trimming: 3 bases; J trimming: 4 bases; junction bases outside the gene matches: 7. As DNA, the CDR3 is TGTGCCACCAGTGATCCCGGACAGGGGAGGGCAGATACGCAGTATTTT. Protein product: CATSDPGQGRADTQYF.

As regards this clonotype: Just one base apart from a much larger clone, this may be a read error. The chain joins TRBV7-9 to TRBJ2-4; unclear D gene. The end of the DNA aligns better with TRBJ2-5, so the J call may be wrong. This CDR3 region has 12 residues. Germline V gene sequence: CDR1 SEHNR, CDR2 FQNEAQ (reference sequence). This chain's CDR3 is CASRLPKETQYF. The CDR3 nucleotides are TGTGCCAGCAGGCTCCCGAAAGAGACCCAGTACTTC.

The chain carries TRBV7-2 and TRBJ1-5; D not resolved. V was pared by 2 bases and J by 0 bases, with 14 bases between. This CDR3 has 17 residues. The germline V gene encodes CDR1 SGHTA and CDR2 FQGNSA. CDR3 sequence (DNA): TGTGCCAGCAGCTTATCCTTGCGGCAGTATAGCAATCAGCCCCAGCATTTT. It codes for CASSLSLRQYSNQPQHF.

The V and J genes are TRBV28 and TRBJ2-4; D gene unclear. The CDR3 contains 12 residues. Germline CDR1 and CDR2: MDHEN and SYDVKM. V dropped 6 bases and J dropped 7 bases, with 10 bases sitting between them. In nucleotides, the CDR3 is TGTGCCAGCAGCCGACACCCGAACATTCAGTACTTC. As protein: CASSRHPNIQYF.

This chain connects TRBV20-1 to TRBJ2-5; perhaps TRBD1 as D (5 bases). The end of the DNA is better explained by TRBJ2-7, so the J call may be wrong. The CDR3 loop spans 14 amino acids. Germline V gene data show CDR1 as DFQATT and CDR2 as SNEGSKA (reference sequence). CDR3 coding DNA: TGCAGCACAGGCGGTCAATACGTGGTCCACGAGCAGTACTTC. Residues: CSTGGQYVVHEQYF.

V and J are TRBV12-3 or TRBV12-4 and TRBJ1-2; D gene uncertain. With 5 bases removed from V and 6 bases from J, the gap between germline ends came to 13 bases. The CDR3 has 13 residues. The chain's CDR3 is CASSAGQFDGYTF. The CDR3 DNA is TGTGCCAGCAGTGCCGGGCAATTCGATGGCTACACCTTC.

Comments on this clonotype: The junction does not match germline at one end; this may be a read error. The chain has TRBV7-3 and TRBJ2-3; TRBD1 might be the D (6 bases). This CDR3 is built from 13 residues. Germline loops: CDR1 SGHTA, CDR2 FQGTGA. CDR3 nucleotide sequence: TGTGCCAGCAGCCAGGGACACCGGGATAAGCAGTATTTT. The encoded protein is CASSQGHRDKQYF.

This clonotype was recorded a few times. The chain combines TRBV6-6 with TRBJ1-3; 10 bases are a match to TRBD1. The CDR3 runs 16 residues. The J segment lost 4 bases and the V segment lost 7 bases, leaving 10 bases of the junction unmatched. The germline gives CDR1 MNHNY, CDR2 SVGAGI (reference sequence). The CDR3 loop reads CASTRTGTGAGNTIYF. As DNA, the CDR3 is TGTGCCAGCACCCGAACGGGGACAGGGGCGGGAAACACCATATATTTT.

The DNA for the CDR3 is TGTGCCAGCAGCTCTGAGTATAGCAATCAGCCCCAGCATTTT. This translates into CASSSEYSNQPQHF. The chain uses TRBV7-9 and TRBJ1-5; no clear D. CDR1 SEHNR and CDR2 FQNEAQ come from the germline V gene (reference sequence). The CDR3 spans 14 residues. The ends were cut back, 4 bases at V and 0 bases at J, with 7 bases in the middle.

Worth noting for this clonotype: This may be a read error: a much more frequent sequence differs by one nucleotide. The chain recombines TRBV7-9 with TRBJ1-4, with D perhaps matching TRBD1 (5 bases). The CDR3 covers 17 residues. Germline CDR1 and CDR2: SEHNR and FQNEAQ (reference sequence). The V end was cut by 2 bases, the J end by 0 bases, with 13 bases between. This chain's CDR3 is CASSLPQGAATNEKLFF. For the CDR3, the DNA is TGTGCCAGCAGCTTACCCCAGGGAGCTGCAACTAATGAAAAACTGTTTTTT. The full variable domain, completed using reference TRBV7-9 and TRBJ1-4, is DTGVSQNPRHKITKRGQNVTFRCDPISEHNRLYWYRQTLGQGPEFLTYFQNEAQLEKSRLLSDRFSAERPKGSFSTLEIQRTEQGDSAMYLCASSLPQGAATNEKLFFGSGTQLSVL.

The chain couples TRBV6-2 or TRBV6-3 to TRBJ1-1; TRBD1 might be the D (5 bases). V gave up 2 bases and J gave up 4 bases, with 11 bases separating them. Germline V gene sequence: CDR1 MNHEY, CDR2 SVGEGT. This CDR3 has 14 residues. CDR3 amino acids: CASSYTRGSTEAFF. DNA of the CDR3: TGTGCCAGCAGTTACACTCGGGGGTCCACTGAAGCTTTCTTT.